This TCR beta chain is from a study of blood T cell repertoires in COVID-19. Background on the study: Material from acute and convalescent COVID-19 was sourced from the United States, Italy and Spain. PBMCs, B-cell-depleted T cells, or T cells provided the cDNA or gDNA that made up the material.

Germline trimming cut 2 bases from V and 2 bases from J; bases unmatched to any gene: 4. Germline V lookup: CDR1 MNHEY, CDR2 SVGAGI. The CDR3 extends over 16 amino acids. Authors' processing steps: Researchers report that nucleated cell counts were estimated from reference gene primer amplification. The method was immunoSEQ multiplex PCR; TCRdb's version includes in-frame clones alone and lacks a portion of them. V and J calls and clone size are those listed in that table; D and trimming were worked out from the DNA. The table has roughly 290,000 clones, roughly 88% seen once. The receptor was isolated from a woman between 25 and 40 years old who had recovered from COVID-19. The chain links TRBV6-5 to TRBJ2-3; TRBD2 aligns across 10 bases. The specimen sequenced was PBMCs or T cells enriched from blood (not recorded which). The CDR3 spells CASSYGLAGVTDTQYF. The CDR3, as DNA: TGTGCCAGCAGTTACGGGCTAGCGGGAGTCACAGATACGCAGTATTTT.